Listed below are T cell receptor beta chains from one sample, sequenced in a study of blood T cell repertoires in COVID-19. TCRdb's table, derived via immunoSEQ multiplex PCR, lists solely in-frame clones and lacks some. The sample consists of approximately 300,000 clones, 90% to 95% of them appearing once. The sequencing sample was made of PBMCs or T cells enriched from blood (not recorded which). The receptors were sampled from a woman aged 25 to 39 who had been exposed to COVID-19. CDR3s include the opening cysteine and the closing phenylalanine or tryptophan. Each record gives: CDR3 length, D gene, clone size, V gene, J gene, CDR3 protein, CDR3 DNA. D genes are given only for firm matches. Clone sizes are given selectively: once, few, many, or a class where the clone is expanded.

cdr3_length: 16
d_call: NA
clone_size: NA
v_call: TRBV18
j_call: TRBJ1-4
cdr3_aa: CASSPPQGWTNEKLFF
cdr3_nt: TGTGCCAGCTCACCACCTCAGGGTTGGACTAATGAAAAACTGTTTTTT

cdr3_length: 15
d_call: NA
clone_size: once
v_call: TRBV10-3
j_call: TRBJ2-7
cdr3_aa: CAISEYGTSLSEQYF
cdr3_nt: TGTGCCATCAGTGAGTATGGGACTTCCCTCTCCGAGCAGTACTTC

cdr3_length: 13
d_call: NA
clone_size: NA
v_call: TRBV3-1/TRBV3-2
j_call: TRBJ1-2
cdr3_aa: CASSPDSYYGYTF
cdr3_nt: TGTGCCAGCAGCCCTGACAGTTATTATGGCTACACCTTC

cdr3_length: 16
d_call: TRBD1
clone_size: NA
v_call: TRBV5-5
j_call: TRBJ2-3
cdr3_aa: CASSPGTGFFMDTQYF
cdr3_nt: TGTGCCAGCAGCCCAGGGACAGGGTTTTTTATGGATACGCAGTATTTT

cdr3_length: 11
d_call: TRBD1
clone_size: NA
v_call: TRBV10-1
j_call: TRBJ1-2
cdr3_aa: CANGQGYGYTF
cdr3_nt: TGCGCCAACGGACAGGGCTATGGCTACACCTTC

cdr3_length: 14
d_call: TRBD1
clone_size: NA
v_call: TRBV6-4
j_call: TRBJ1-2
cdr3_aa: CASSDPTGYYGYTF
cdr3_nt: TGTGCCAGCAGTGACCCGACAGGGTACTATGGCTACACCTTC

cdr3_length: 13
d_call: TRBD1
clone_size: NA
v_call: TRBV29-1
j_call: TRBJ1-2
cdr3_aa: CSVLGGQMYGYTF
cdr3_nt: TGCAGCGTTCTGGGGGGACAGATGTATGGCTACACCTTC

cdr3_length: 15
d_call: NA
clone_size: NA
v_call: TRBV7-9
j_call: TRBJ2-5
cdr3_aa: CASTDRAAEAETQYF
cdr3_nt: TGTGCCAGCACCGATCGCGCCGCGGAGGCGGAGACCCAGTACTTC

cdr3_length: 15
d_call: TRBD1
clone_size: NA
v_call: TRBV19
j_call: TRBJ1-1
cdr3_aa: CASTMDRLGNTEAFF
cdr3_nt: TGTGCCAGTACCATGGACAGGTTGGGGAACACTGAAGCTTTCTTT

cdr3_length: 13
d_call: TRBD1
clone_size: NA
v_call: TRBV19
j_call: TRBJ1-2
cdr3_aa: CASTSGGSYGYTF
cdr3_nt: TGTGCCAGTACTTCAGGGGGGAGCTATGGCTACACCTTC

cdr3_length: 14
d_call: NA
clone_size: NA
v_call: TRBV4-1
j_call: TRBJ2-2
cdr3_aa: CASSHDTYSGELFF
cdr3_nt: TGCGCCAGCAGCCACGACACTTACTCGGGGGAGCTGTTTTTT

cdr3_length: 13
d_call: NA
clone_size: NA
v_call: TRBV6-6
j_call: TRBJ1-6
cdr3_aa: CASHGLGNSPLHF
cdr3_nt: TGTGCCAGTCATGGACTTGGCAATTCACCCCTCCACTTT

cdr3_length: 15
d_call: NA
clone_size: NA
v_call: TRBV2
j_call: TRBJ2-3
cdr3_aa: CASSDWTSITDTQYF
cdr3_nt: TGTGCCAGCAGTGATTGGACTTCCATAACAGATACGCAGTATTTT

cdr3_length: 14
d_call: TRBD1
clone_size: NA
v_call: TRBV2
j_call: TRBJ2-7
cdr3_aa: CASRPRDRVNEQYF
cdr3_nt: TGTGCCAGCAGACCCCGGGACAGGGTGAACGAGCAGTACTTC

cdr3_length: 15
d_call: TRBD2
clone_size: NA
v_call: TRBV19
j_call: TRBJ2-1
cdr3_aa: CASSISASGGNEQFF
cdr3_nt: TGTGCCAGTAGTATATCGGCTAGCGGGGGTAATGAGCAGTTCTTC

cdr3_length: 14
d_call: TRBD1
clone_size: NA
v_call: TRBV20-1
j_call: TRBJ1-1
cdr3_aa: CSASMGQTNTEAFF
cdr3_nt: TGCAGTGCTAGTATGGGACAGACAAACACTGAAGCTTTCTTT

cdr3_length: 19
d_call: TRBD2
clone_size: NA
v_call: TRBV2
j_call: TRBJ2-1
cdr3_aa: CASTPAELKSGVSYNEQFF
cdr3_nt: TGTGCCAGCACCCCAGCGGAGTTAAAAAGCGGGGTTTCCTACAATGAGCAGTTCTTC

cdr3_length: 13
d_call: NA
clone_size: NA
v_call: TRBV4-2
j_call: TRBJ2-1
cdr3_aa: CASSQNLGNEQFF
cdr3_nt: TGTGCCAGCAGCCAGAATCTAGGCAATGAGCAGTTCTTC

cdr3_length: 15
d_call: NA
clone_size: NA
v_call: TRBV10-1
j_call: TRBJ1-2
cdr3_aa: CASSEFGDIGYGYTF
cdr3_nt: TGCGCCAGCAGTGAGTTTGGGGACATCGGCTATGGCTACACCTTC

cdr3_length: 16
d_call: TRBD2
clone_size: NA
v_call: TRBV7-6
j_call: TRBJ2-1
cdr3_aa: CASSPSGRGGYNEQFF
cdr3_nt: TGTGCCAGCAGCCCTAGCGGGAGGGGGGGCTACAATGAGCAGTTCTTC

cdr3_length: 18
d_call: TRBD1
clone_size: NA
v_call: TRBV14
j_call: TRBJ1-3
cdr3_aa: CASSQARWTGTYGNTIYF
cdr3_nt: TGTGCCAGCAGCCAAGCGCGGTGGACAGGGACCTATGGAAACACCATATATTTT

cdr3_length: 13
d_call: NA
clone_size: NA
v_call: TRBV4-3
j_call: TRBJ1-1
cdr3_aa: CASSHAMNTEAFF
cdr3_nt: TGCGCCAGCAGCCATGCTATGAACACTGAAGCTTTCTTT

cdr3_length: 13
d_call: NA
clone_size: NA
v_call: TRBV25-1
j_call: TRBJ1-6
cdr3_aa: CASSDTGVSPLHF
cdr3_nt: TGTGCCAGCAGCGATACTGGAGTGTCACCCCTCCACTTT

cdr3_length: 15
d_call: NA
clone_size: NA
v_call: TRBV11-3
j_call: TRBJ2-5
cdr3_aa: CASSLGQGSQETQYF
cdr3_nt: TGTGCCAGCAGCTTAGGTCAGGGGTCCCAAGAGACCCAGTACTTC

cdr3_length: 14
d_call: NA
clone_size: NA
v_call: TRBV7-2
j_call: TRBJ1-1
cdr3_aa: CASSLVPGRTEAFF
cdr3_nt: TGTGCCAGCAGCTTAGTCCCAGGGCGGACTGAAGCTTTCTTT

cdr3_length: 14
d_call: NA
clone_size: NA
v_call: TRBV29-1
j_call: TRBJ1-4
cdr3_aa: CSVVLPARDEKLFF
cdr3_nt: TGCAGCGTTGTCTTGCCCGCCAGGGATGAAAAACTGTTTTTT

cdr3_length: 15
d_call: TRBD1
clone_size: NA
v_call: TRBV25-1
j_call: TRBJ1-2
cdr3_aa: CASSEIGTGAGGYTF
cdr3_nt: TGTGCCAGCAGTGAAATTGGGACAGGGGCAGGCGGCTACACCTTC

cdr3_length: 15
d_call: TRBD2
clone_size: NA
v_call: TRBV7-2
j_call: TRBJ2-7
cdr3_aa: CASSPDSGGPYEQYF
cdr3_nt: TGTGCCAGCAGCCCCGACAGCGGGGGTCCCTACGAGCAGTACTTC

cdr3_length: 16
d_call: TRBD2
clone_size: NA
v_call: TRBV9
j_call: TRBJ2-1
cdr3_aa: CASSVGTSGSSHEQFF
cdr3_nt: TGTGCCAGCAGCGTAGGGACTAGCGGGAGTTCACATGAGCAGTTCTTC

cdr3_length: 16
d_call: TRBD1
clone_size: NA
v_call: TRBV24-1
j_call: TRBJ1-2
cdr3_aa: CATSPTPGQGVGGYTF
cdr3_nt: TGTGCCACCTCCCCCACGCCGGGACAGGGGGTCGGTGGCTACACCTTC

cdr3_length: 15
d_call: NA
clone_size: NA
v_call: TRBV6-5
j_call: TRBJ1-1
cdr3_aa: CASRLREVGNTEAFF
cdr3_nt: TGTGCCAGCAGACTCAGGGAAGTGGGGAACACTGAAGCTTTCTTT

cdr3_length: 15
d_call: TRBD1
clone_size: NA
v_call: TRBV9
j_call: TRBJ1-2
cdr3_aa: CASSVGDRVAFGYTF
cdr3_nt: TGTGCCAGCAGCGTAGGCGACAGGGTCGCTTTTGGCTACACCTTC

cdr3_length: 15
d_call: NA
clone_size: NA
v_call: TRBV4-1
j_call: TRBJ1-2
cdr3_aa: CASSQGYRENYGYTF
cdr3_nt: TGCGCCAGCAGCCAAGGCTACAGGGAGAACTATGGCTACACCTTC

cdr3_length: 15
d_call: NA
clone_size: NA
v_call: TRBV6-5
j_call: TRBJ1-1
cdr3_aa: CASSYSAGIGTEAFF
cdr3_nt: TGTGCCAGCAGTTACTCGGCCGGGATCGGAACTGAAGCTTTCTTT

cdr3_length: 12
d_call: NA
clone_size: NA
v_call: TRBV30
j_call: TRBJ1-4
cdr3_aa: CAWGRDEEKLFF
cdr3_nt: TGTGCCTGGGGGAGAGACGAAGAAAAACTGTTTTTT

cdr3_length: 15
d_call: NA
clone_size: NA
v_call: TRBV11-2
j_call: TRBJ1-1
cdr3_aa: CASSLVRNMNTEAFF
cdr3_nt: TGTGCCAGCAGCTTAGTTCGTAATATGAACACTGAAGCTTTCTTT

cdr3_length: 18
d_call: TRBD1
clone_size: NA
v_call: TRBV19
j_call: TRBJ1-6
cdr3_aa: CASSHRTGEWEYNSPLHF
cdr3_nt: TGTGCCAGTAGTCATCGGACAGGGGAATGGGAGTACAATTCACCCCTCCACTTT

cdr3_length: 15
d_call: NA
clone_size: NA
v_call: TRBV11-2
j_call: TRBJ1-3
cdr3_aa: CASSLGRSSGNTIYF
cdr3_nt: TGTGCCAGCAGCTTGGGCCGAAGCTCTGGAAACACCATATATTTT

cdr3_length: 17
d_call: NA
clone_size: NA
v_call: TRBV21-1
j_call: TRBJ1-3
cdr3_aa: CASSNQNGDFSGNTIYF
cdr3_nt: TGTGCCAGCAGCAACCAGAACGGGGATTTCTCTGGAAACACCATATATTTT

cdr3_length: 17
d_call: NA
clone_size: NA
v_call: TRBV4-3
j_call: TRBJ1-3
cdr3_aa: CASSLGPPGSSGNTIYF
cdr3_nt: TGCGCCAGCAGCCTCGGACCCCCCGGGAGCTCTGGAAACACCATATATTTT

cdr3_length: 14
d_call: TRBD2
clone_size: NA
v_call: TRBV29-1
j_call: TRBJ2-3
cdr3_aa: CSSRASGGSDTQYF
cdr3_nt: TGCAGCTCTCGGGCTAGCGGGGGCTCAGATACGCAGTATTTT

cdr3_length: 13
d_call: NA
clone_size: NA
v_call: TRBV5-6
j_call: TRBJ1-2
cdr3_aa: CASSLPGNYGYTF
cdr3_nt: TGTGCCAGCAGCTTGCCAGGGAACTATGGCTACACCTTC

cdr3_length: 13
d_call: NA
clone_size: once
v_call: TRBV12-3/TRBV12-4
j_call: TRBJ1-1
cdr3_aa: CASSRDRYTEAFF
cdr3_nt: TGTGCCAGCAGCAGAGACAGGTACACTGAAGCTTTCTTT

cdr3_length: 16
d_call: NA
clone_size: NA
v_call: TRBV5-1
j_call: TRBJ1-3
cdr3_aa: CASSGDAGTPGNTIYF
cdr3_nt: TGCGCCAGCAGCGGCGACGCGGGAACTCCTGGAAACACCATATATTTT

cdr3_length: 16
d_call: TRBD1
clone_size: once
v_call: TRBV5-1
j_call: TRBJ1-6
cdr3_aa: CASSLAQGAINSPLHF
cdr3_nt: TGCGCCAGCAGCTTGGCCCAGGGGGCGATCAATTCACCCCTCCACTTT

cdr3_length: 16
d_call: NA
clone_size: NA
v_call: TRBV4-1
j_call: TRBJ2-3
cdr3_aa: CASSQAGGPSVDTQYF
cdr3_nt: TGCGCCAGCAGCCAAGCGGGGGGCCCGTCCGTAGATACGCAGTATTTT

cdr3_length: 19
d_call: TRBD2
clone_size: NA
v_call: TRBV10-3
j_call: TRBJ2-3
cdr3_aa: CAISDRLTLAGASADTQYF
cdr3_nt: TGTGCCATCAGTGACAGGTTAACACTAGCGGGGGCCAGCGCAGATACGCAGTATTTT

cdr3_length: 15
d_call: TRBD2
clone_size: NA
v_call: TRBV5-8
j_call: TRBJ2-7
cdr3_aa: CASSAGLADFYEQYF
cdr3_nt: TGTGCCAGCAGCGCCGGACTAGCGGACTTCTACGAGCAGTACTTC